These 32 T cell receptor beta chains were sequenced from one sample in a study of long-term antiretroviral therapy in people with HIV. Survey level was the resolution at which the v3.0 immunoSEQ assay ran. The protocol was immunoSEQ multiplex PCR, while the TCRdb copy is restricted to in-frame clones and leaves out a portion. Here the sample spans 20,000 to 25,000 clones, roughly 80% being singletons. Material: unsorted PBMCs, obtained 1.1 years before starting antiretroviral therapy. These receptors came from a woman between 40 and 50 years old with HIV.

J is TRBJ2-1 and V is TRBV9, with a weak D call TRBD2 (5 bases). Trimming removed 4 bases from V and 0 bases from J, with 11 bases in between. Looked up from germline, CDR1 is SGDLS and CDR2 is YYNGEE. The CDR3 extends over 15 amino acids. CDR3 residues: CASSPDSSSYNEQFF. CDR3 in DNA: TGTGCCAGCAGCCCGGACTCGAGCTCCTACAATGAGCAGTTCTTC.

The chain is built from TRBV5-1 and TRBJ1-4, with a possible D match to TRBD1 (6 bases). Between the trimmed V and J ends, which lost 1 base and 5 bases, there was a span of 12 bases. The germline V gene has CDR1 SGHRS and CDR2 YFSETQ. This CDR3 comprises 15 residues. This CDR3 is CASSLMGASNEKLFF. CDR3 DNA sequence: TGCGCCAGCAGCTTGATGGGGGCTTCCAATGAAAAACTGTTTTTT.

The chain links TRBV4-1 to TRBJ1-1; possibly TRBD1 for D (5 bases). The CDR3 consists of 14 residues. CDR1 and CDR2 (germline): MGHRA, YSYEKL. The V end lost 3 bases, the J end lost 1 base, and 9 bases lay between the germline ends. The CDR3 is CASSQGLWNTEAFF. The CDR3 DNA reads as TGCGCCAGCAGCCAGGGACTCTGGAACACTGAAGCTTTCTTT.

This clone is a singleton in its sample. The V and J genes are TRBV19 and TRBJ2-2; D tentatively fits TRBD1 or TRBD2 (6 bases each). CDR1 is LNHDA, CDR2 SQIVND, per germline (reference sequence). The CDR3 has 16 residues. The V gene lost 6 bases and the J gene lost 1 base, with 15 bases spanning the gap. The CDR3: CASRPRGRGNTGELFF. CDR3 in DNA: TGTGCCAGTAGGCCCCGGGGGCGGGGGAACACCGGGGAGCTGTTTTTT.

J is TRBJ2-7 and V is TRBV11-2; 10 positions match TRBD2. CDR3 length: 14 amino acids. The germline CDR1 and CDR2 sequences are SGHAT and FQNNGV. The junction had 6 bases not matched to a gene; V was cut back by 5 bases and J by 5 bases. CDR3 DNA sequence: TGTGCCAGCAGCGGGGGGGGACTAGCGAACGAGCAGTACTTC. Translating gives CASSGGGLANEQYF.

The chain recombines TRBV6-1 with TRBJ1-3; perhaps TRBD1 as D (5 bases). Germline CDR1 and CDR2: MNHNS and SASEGT. The CDR3 has 16 residues. V was trimmed by 0 bases and J by 0 bases, leaving 9 bases between them. CDR3 region: CASSEAGANSGNTIYF. The CDR3 DNA reads TGTGCCAGCAGTGAAGCAGGGGCGAACTCTGGAAACACCATATATTTT.

This chain joins TRBV5-1 and TRBJ2-1, with 7 nucleotides matching TRBD2. Trimming removed 0 bases from V and 5 bases from J; junction bases left unmatched: 2. This CDR3 has 14 amino acids. Germline lookup yields CDR1 SGHRS and CDR2 YFSETQ. CDR3 sequence: CASSLAGTNNEQFF. In DNA form, the CDR3 reads TGCGCCAGCAGCTTGGCCGGGACTAACAATGAGCAGTTCTTC. The full variable domain, with the rest looked up from reference TRBV5-1 and TRBJ2-1, is KAGVTQTPRYLIKTRGQQVTLSCSPISGHRSVSWYQQTPGQGLQFLFEYFSETQRNKGNFPGRFSGRQFSNSRSEMNVSTLELGDSALYLCASSLAGTNNEQFFGPGTRLTVL.

This clone was seen a handful of times. This chain links TRBV27 with TRBJ2-7; 8 bases align to TRBD2. Trimming took 2 bases from V and 5 from J; bases not matched to a gene: 5. Germline-derived CDR1 and CDR2 are MNHEY and SMNVEV (reference sequence). The length of the CDR3 is 14 residues. The CDR3 is CASSLTGGHDEQYF. CDR3 sequence (DNA): TGTGCCAGCAGTTTAACGGGGGGGCACGACGAGCAGTACTTC.

The chain uses TRBV7-9 and TRBJ2-1; 10 bases match TRBD2. The CDR3 is 17 amino acids. CDR1 and CDR2 from the germline V gene are SEHNR and FQNEAQ (reference sequence). V lost 5 bases, J lost 7 bases, and 14 bases stayed unmatched. CDR3: CASSPVPGLAGENEQFF. In nucleotides, the CDR3 is TGTGCCAGCAGCCCGGTTCCAGGGCTAGCGGGGGAGAATGAGCAGTTCTTC.

This clone appeared a few times. The chain joins TRBV28 to TRBJ2-1; 7 bases are shared with TRBD1. V lost 10 bases and J lost 8; bases outside the gene matches: 14. The CDR3 loop spans 14 amino acids. The germline gives CDR1 MDHEN, CDR2 SYDVKM. The DNA for the CDR3 is TGTGCCACAAAGGGACAGTCGTTTCCCGATGAGCAGTTCTTC. As protein: CATKGQSFPDEQFF.

The rearrangement links TRBV14 to TRBJ1-1; 12 bases fit TRBD1. The CDR3 has 18 amino acids. The V and J ends lost 4 bases and 11 bases, in that order; junction bases with no gene match: 20. Germline CDR1 and CDR2: SGHDN and FVKESK. CDR3 sequence: CASSPLPGQGALNLGAFF. DNA for the CDR3: TGTGCCAGCAGCCCTTTACCGGGACAGGGGGCATTAAACCTTGGGGCTTTCTTT.

V and J are TRBV6-5 and TRBJ2-1; TRBD1 agrees at 9 bases. V trimming: 5 bases; J trimming: 2 bases; junction bases outside the gene matches: 4. The CDR3 contains 15 residues. From germline, CDR1 is MNHEY and CDR2 SVGAGI. CDR3 bases: TGTGCCAGCAGTCCGGGACAGGGAGCCTACAATGAGCAGTTCTTC. Its protein product is CASSPGQGAYNEQFF.

V is TRBV5-8 and J is TRBJ1-1, with TRBD1 matching over 7 bases. Unmatched junction bases numbered 3, after V lost 1 base and J lost 3 bases. The CDR3 covers 14 residues. Per germline, CDR1 SGHTS and CDR2 YDEGEE. The chain's CDR3 is CASSLTGAYTEAFF. CDR3 DNA sequence: TGTGCCAGCAGCTTGACAGGGGCGTACACTGAAGCTTTCTTT.

This clone was seen just once. This chain uses TRBV6-1 with TRBJ1-1, with 11 bases fitting TRBD1. There are 18 residues in the CDR3. Germline CDR1 is MNHNS and CDR2 is SASEGT. V lost 1 base, J lost 4 bases, and 11 bases stayed unmatched. CDR3 DNA: TGTGCCAGCAGTGAAGGGGACAGGGGGGTCCCATGGGGCACTGAAGCTTTCTTT. It translates to CASSEGDRGVPWGTEAFF.

The genes are TRBV11-2 and TRBJ1-3; possibly TRBD1 for D (5 bases). The V and J ends lost 1 base and 0 bases respectively, with 10 bases between them. The germline CDR1 and CDR2 sequences are SGHAT and FQNNGV. CDR3 size: 16 residues. The CDR3 coding sequence is TGTGCCAGCAGCTTAGTAAGGGGACCCTCTGGAAACACCATATATTTT. This sequence encodes CASSLVRGPSGNTIYF.

This CDR3 is CASSFRLAGLNTGELFF. The CDR3 nucleotides read TGTGCCAGCAGCTTCCGACTAGCGGGCCTGAACACCGGGGAGCTGTTTTTT. The V gene is TRBV7-7, the J gene TRBJ2-2; TRBD2 matches 10 bases. The V gene end was trimmed by 3 bases and the J gene end by 1 base; junction bases not matched to a gene: 5. This CDR3 spans 17 amino acids. From germline, CDR1 is SSHAT and CDR2 FNYEAQ (reference sequence).

V is TRBV5-6 and J is TRBJ2-5, with 13 nucleotides matching TRBD2. V gave up 0 bases and J gave up 2 bases; unmatched junction bases: 1. The CDR3 has 16 residues. CDR1 is SGHDT and CDR2 is YYEEEE in the germline V gene. The CDR3 region has the DNA TGTGCCAGCAGCTTGGGACTAGCGGGGGGACAAGAGACCCAGTACTTC. This encodes CASSLGLAGGQETQYF. Full variable domain (outside the CDR3, taken from reference TRBV5-6 and TRBJ2-5): DAGVTQSPTHLIKTRGQQVTLRCSPKSGHDTVSWYQQALGQGPQFIFQYYEEEERQRGNFPDRFSGHQFPNYSSELNVNALLLGDSALYLCASSLGLAGGQETQYFGPGTRLLVL.

The chain recombines TRBV5-4 with TRBJ2-6; D is unclear. The CDR3 has 16 amino acids. From germline, CDR1 is SGHNT and CDR2 YYREEE (reference sequence). The V end lost 3 bases, the J end lost 0 bases, and 10 bases lay between the germline ends. CDR3 DNA sequence: TGTGCCAGCAGCTCAGAACAAGTCTCTGGGGCCAACGTCCTGACTTTC. This codes for CASSSEQVSGANVLTF.

The chain combines TRBV27 with TRBJ1-2; tentative D call: TRBD1 (5 bases). CDR3 length: 15 residues. Germline lookup yields CDR1 MNHEY and CDR2 SMNVEV (reference sequence). Trimming pared 4 bases from V and 5 bases from J, leaving 17 bases between. CDR3 region: CASSSRPAQGYGYTF. The CDR3 DNA follows: TGTGCCAGCAGTTCCCGCCCCGCTCAGGGATATGGCTACACCTTC.

V is TRBV5-1 and J is TRBJ1-2; tentative D call: TRBD1 (5 bases). The germline gives CDR1 SGHRS, CDR2 YFSETQ. This CDR3 is 13 amino acids long. Deletions cut 2 bases from V and 5 bases from J, with 10 bases between. The CDR3 protein is CASSFGTPYGYTF. CDR3 DNA: TGCGCCAGCAGCTTTGGGACTCCATATGGCTACACCTTC.

The chain joins TRBV11-2 to TRBJ2-4; D ambiguous. The germline CDR1 and CDR2 sequences are SGHAT and FQNNGV. The CDR3 sequence is 15 residues long. The germline V and J ends were trimmed by 5 bases and 4 bases, with 15 bases remaining between them. CDR3: CASSPAMELKNIQYF. Here the CDR3 DNA reads TGTGCCAGCAGCCCAGCGATGGAACTTAAAAACATTCAGTACTTC.

In its sample, this clone was seen a few times. This chain joins TRBV7-6 and TRBJ1-6; no clear D gene. The V gene's germline CDR1 is SGHVS and CDR2 FNYEAQ. The length of the CDR3 is 16 residues. The ends were cut back, 5 bases at V and 0 bases at J, with 11 bases in the middle. CDR3 DNA: TGTGCCAGCAGCCAAGAAGTGAGCTCCTATAATTCACCCCTCCACTTT. Translating it yields CASSQEVSSYNSPLHF.

The chain uses TRBV28 and TRBJ2-1, with 10 bases matching TRBD2. In germline, CDR1 is MDHEN, CDR2 SYDVKM. The CDR3 length is 17 residues. With 10 bases clipped from V and 6 bases from J, the junction kept 18 bases outside the gene matches. As DNA, the CDR3 is TGTGCCACCGACCTTAACAGCGGGAGGGCCTATAGCAATGAGCAGTTCTTC. As protein: CATDLNSGRAYSNEQFF.

The chain has TRBV29-1 and TRBJ1-1; D is ambiguous. The germline V and J ends were trimmed by 4 bases and 9 bases, with 12 bases remaining between them. CDR1 is SQVTM, CDR2 ANQGSEA, per germline. CDR3 length equals 11 residues. The CDR3 region has the DNA TGCAGCGTTGGGTGGTCCCAAAAAGCTTTCTTT. Residues: CSVGWSQKAFF.

The chain has TRBV27 and TRBJ1-1, with D perhaps TRBD1 (6 bases). CDR1 and CDR2 (germline): MNHEY, SMNVEV (reference sequence). CDR3 length: 17 amino acids. Trimming took 3 bases from V and 6 from J, leaving 23 bases between them. CDR3 sequence reads: CASSFKQGKIYGSEAFF. CDR3 DNA: TGTGCCAGCAGTTTTAAACAGGGTAAGATTTATGGATCTGAAGCTTTCTTT.

The rearrangement links TRBV7-2 to TRBJ2-3, with no clear D. The CDR3 runs 14 residues. Germline lookup yields CDR1 SGHTA and CDR2 FQGNSA. V gave up 5 bases and J gave up 0 bases, with 9 bases separating them. CDR3 DNA sequence: TGTGCCAGCAGCGGGGTAGGGAGCACAGATACGCAGTATTTT. This gives the protein CASSGVGSTDTQYF. Supplemented by reference TRBV7-2 and TRBJ2-3, the full variable domain reads GAGVSQSPSNKVTEKGKDVELRCDPISGHTALYWYRQSLGQGLEFLIYFQGNSAPDKSGLPSDRFSAERTGGSVSTLTIQRTQQEDSAVYLCASSGVGSTDTQYFGPGTRLTVL.

This rearrangement joins TRBV6-1 to TRBJ2-1; 7 nucleotides match TRBD1. The CDR3 is 11 amino acids. The germline V gene has CDR1 MNHNS and CDR2 SASEGT. The V segment lost 6 bases and the J segment 9 bases; nucleotides outside the gene matches: 2. The chain's CDR3 is CASSYRGEQFF. CDR3 sequence (DNA): TGTGCCAGCAGCTACAGGGGTGAGCAGTTCTTC.

The chain couples TRBV30 to TRBJ2-1; D remains ambiguous. Trimming pared 2 bases from V and 10 bases from J, leaving 9 bases between. Germline CDR1 reads GTSNPN; CDR2 reads SVGIG (reference sequence). The CDR3 covers 11 residues. CDR3 DNA sequence: TGTGCCTGGAGTCGAGGTACGGAGCAGTTCTTC. This encodes CAWSRGTEQFF.

The chain links TRBV11-2 to TRBJ1-1; D is unclear. The CDR3 spans 18 residues. Trimming shortened V by 3 bases and J by 0 bases, and 20 bases separated the two germline ends. Germline CDR1 SGHAT, CDR2 FQNNGV. The CDR3 spells CASSFGVTQRRLNTEAFF. CDR3 DNA: TGTGCCAGCAGCTTCGGAGTCACCCAAAGGCGTTTGAACACTGAAGCTTTCTTT.

This chain's CDR3 is CASSHIGTPKRPQHF. The CDR3 DNA reads as TGCGCCAGCAGCCACATAGGGACACCCAAACGGCCCCAGCATTTT. The V and J genes are TRBV4-1 and TRBJ1-5; tentatively, D is TRBD1 (6 bases). Trimming removed 3 bases from V and 9 bases from J, with 18 bases in between. Germline assignment: CDR1 MGHRA and CDR2 YSYEKL. The CDR3 sequence is 15 residues long.

The chain employs TRBV5-4 and TRBJ1-2; TRBD1 might be the D (5 bases). The CDR3 covers 15 residues. V lost 0 bases and J lost 4, with 13 bases in between. Germline V gene data show CDR1 as SGHNT and CDR2 as YYREEE (reference sequence). DNA of the CDR3: TGTGCCAGCAGCTTGGCCTCGACAGACCCCTATGGCTACACCTTC. Amino acid sequence: CASSLASTDPYGYTF.

The chain has TRBV18 and TRBJ2-5; tentatively, D is TRBD2 (6 bases). The CDR3 is 14 amino acids. V lost 3 bases to trimming and J lost 4 bases, with 12 bases between them. Germline V CDR1 and CDR2: KGHSH, LQKENI. CDR3 region: CASSPTGDAETQYF. The CDR3 bases are TGTGCCAGCTCACCGACGGGGGATGCAGAGACCCAGTACTTC.